The 5 T cell receptor beta chains below all came from one sample that was sequenced in a study of human T cells and chemical hapten exposure. Sample time point: patch test 1, 2 weeks after DPC sensitization. Indicated treatment: therapeutic diphenylcyclopropenone sensitization with weekly scalp DPC. TCRdb re-derived calls from the RACE reads in MiXCR, one entry per CDR3 protein. The data hold fewer than 100,000 distinct CDR3 sequences, with approximately 13% observed a single time. The starting material was whole blood, obtained in connection with sensitization to the hapten diphenylcyclopropenone (DPC). These receptors were collected from a woman aged 40 to 50 with alopecia areata. Some clones in this sample may be carry-over from other donors' samples.

This clonotype was seen only a few times. The CDR3: CASSFSGGGPGELFF. DNA of the CDR3: TGTGCCAGCAGTTTTTCGGGGGGAGGACCCGGGGAGCTGTTTTTT. V gene TRBV6-2 or TRBV6-3 combines with J gene TRBJ2-2; 7 bases line up with TRBD2. V lost 4 bases and J lost 6; bases outside the gene matches: 8. This CDR3 spans 15 amino acids. Germline lookup yields CDR1 MNHEY and CDR2 SVGEGT.

V usage is TRBV29-1 and J usage is TRBJ2-7, with 8 bases identical to TRBD2. Germline CDR1 reads SQVTM; CDR2 reads ANQGSEA. The CDR3 is 14 residues long. The V segment lost 7 bases and the J segment 3 bases; nucleotides outside the gene matches: 11. The CDR3 DNA reads as TGCAGCGCCGTGAGGACTAGCTCAGACTACGAGCAGTACTTC. Protein sequence: CSAVRTSSDYEQYF.

This clonotype showed up many times. The V call is TRBV29-1, the J call TRBJ2-1, with unresolved D. Germline values: CDR1 SQVTM, CDR2 ANQGSEA. This CDR3 has 13 amino acids. Trimming took off 5 bases at V and 4 bases at J, with 12 bases between the two ends. CDR3 residues: CSVRAAQYNEQFF. CDR3 sequence (DNA): TGCAGCGTTAGGGCAGCTCAATACAATGAGCAGTTCTTC.

This clonotype was detected ten times or more. This chain links TRBV20-1 with TRBJ2-7, with D uncertain. Trimming cost V 6 bases and J 0 bases, with 9 bases left between them. Germline CDR1 and CDR2: DFQATT and SNEGSKA (reference sequence). CDR3 length equals 12 residues. The CDR3 nucleotides read TGCAGTGCCCTCTTACCCTCCTACGAGCAGTACTTC. Translated: CSALLPSYEQYF.

This clonotype is termed medium-sized (0.01 to 0.1%). The rearrangement links TRBV28 to TRBJ2-7; D possibly corresponds to TRBD2 (5 bases). Germline CDR1 MDHEN, CDR2 SYDVKM. The length of the CDR3 is 12 residues. Trimming shortened V by 5 bases and J by 6 bases, and 11 bases separated the two germline ends. CDR3 nucleotides: TGTGCCAGCAGTCCATTAAGCGGCGAGCAGTACTTC. Translated, it gives CASSPLSGEQYF.